This T cell receptor (beta chain) was identified in a study of blood T cells in healthy people across ages (dated by TCRdb to 2013 to 2016). Study-wide context: Template switching captured roughly one uniquely barcoded TCR beta cDNA molecule per two T cells in model experiments. The donors were divided into four age groups: young (average about 15 years), middle-aged (roughly 40), aged (approximately 62) and long-lived (more than 75). To avoid experimental bias, donors of different ages were randomly spread across the sequencing lanes. For two donors (one aged 18 to 29 and one aged 80 or older), the study analyzed two additional independent replicas of 1 million unique cDNA reads from the same blood draw. Using deep sequencing normalized with unique cDNA molecular identifiers, the study measured how TCR beta repertoire diversity changes with age.

What the study reported, not specific to this receptor: As age increased, observed TCR beta diversity per million T cells dropped in a roughly linear way, and a significant reduction was already evident by age 40. Bulk unsorted PBMC profiling prevented conclusive comparison of naive and antigen-experienced compartments. Because the CMV infection status of the donors was unknown, age-related changes in expanded clonotypes may potentially have been confounded. The long-lived group showed more naive CD4+ T cells, fewer expanded clones and increased TCR diversity than the aged group, suggesting age selection. The percentage of naive T cells measured by flow cytometry correlated strongly with observed TCR beta diversity. Estimates of total diversity based on one million sequenced T cells were considered lower bounds and underestimates.

Library preparation used 5' RACE. A second PCR of roughly 7 to 11 cycles was performed with a sample-barcoded 5' primer and a J-beta primer mix. A unique molecular identifier was introduced onto each TCR beta cDNA molecule by a template-switch 5' adaptor carrying 12 random nucleotides. At least 2.5 million CDR3-containing paired-end reads were obtained from each sample. The Mint cDNA synthesis kit, primed by a TRBC-specific oligonucleotide, was used to synthesize first-strand cDNA from all RNA. All cDNA was treated with uracil-DNA glycosylase and then went through a first 18-cycle PCR with the universal primers M1SS and BC2_uni_R. As for the authors' bioinformatics: Normalization of each sample was performed by random selection of 1 million high-quality reads, each carrying a distinct molecular identifier. Instead of being binned into consensus sequences, reads with shared molecular identifiers were discarded. MiTCR, set to a Q25 quality threshold and the strictest error-elimination algorithm, was used for CDR3 identification, clonotype clustering and error correction. Lower-bound total TCR beta diversity was estimated with a nonparametric unseen species model using Euler transformation. TCRdb handled the public reads itself, with Q25 trimming in fastp and clone calling in MiXCR, and kept productive beta chains. Entries are consolidated by CDR3 protein sequence, retaining the most common genes and DNA. TCRdb, rather than the study authors, made the V and J calls. Recorded for this sample are 1.5 million to 2 million distinct CDR3 sequences; approximately 39% of them occurred a single time. 23% of the sample is held by the ten biggest clonotypes.

Systemically healthy Caucasian individuals from Russia, 35 to 50 in total and aged about 6 to 95 years, were included as donors. About 10 milliliters of peripheral blood were collected from each donor into EDTA-treated Vacutainer tubes. Ficoll-Paque density-gradient centrifugation was used to isolate PBMCs, with at least 7 million per sample. Total RNA was extracted from PBMCs with Trizol reagent, with at least 5 micrograms obtained per sample. The percentages of naive CD45RAhigh/CD27high T cells were determined by flow cytometry on a PBMC aliquot from every donor. Points on this clonotype: Its specific antigen is unknown. No base qualities exist here, and no much larger clone lies one base off it.

For this chain, trimming is 5 bases at the V end and 5 bases at the J end, and the number of junction bases without a gene match is 6. Inclusive of the bounding cysteine and phenylalanine, the CDR3 is 15 residues long. The sequence is cut down to CDR3 DNA, 45 bases in frame from base 1. The CDR1 and CDR2 encoded by the germline V gene (reference sequence) are SEHNR and FQNEAQ. Recombination connected TRBV7-9 to TRBJ2-3; the junction holds 11 bases that match TRBD2. The sequenced sample was blood. The receptor's source is a human donor in good health. The CDR3 is CASSVRLAGRDTQYF. The nucleotide sequence reads as follows: TGTGCCAGCAGCGTTAGACTAGCGGGGCGAGATACGCAGTATTTT.